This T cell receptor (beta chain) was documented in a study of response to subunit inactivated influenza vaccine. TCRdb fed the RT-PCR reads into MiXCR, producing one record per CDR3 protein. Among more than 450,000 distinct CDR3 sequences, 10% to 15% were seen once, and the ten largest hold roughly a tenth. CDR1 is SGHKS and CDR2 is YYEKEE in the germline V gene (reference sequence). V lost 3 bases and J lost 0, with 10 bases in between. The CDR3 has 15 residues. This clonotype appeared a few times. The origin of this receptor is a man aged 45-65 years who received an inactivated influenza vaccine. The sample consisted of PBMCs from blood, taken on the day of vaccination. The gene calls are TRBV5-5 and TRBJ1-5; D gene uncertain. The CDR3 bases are TGTGCCAGCAGCTCGTCTTGGGCTAGCAATCAGCCCCAGCATTTT. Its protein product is CASSSSWASNQPQHF. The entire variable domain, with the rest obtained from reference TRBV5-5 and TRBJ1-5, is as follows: DAGVTQSPTHLIKTRGQQVTLRCSPISGHKSVSWYQQVLGQGPQFIFQYYEKEERGRGNFPDRFSARQFPNYSSELNVNALLLGDSALYLCASSSSWASNQPQHFGDGTRLSIL.